This T cell receptor (beta chain) was found in a study of T cell responses to AZD1222 COVID-19 vaccine. Study overall: Timing groups of about 4 and about 12 weeks for second doses were pooled.

The assay was immunoSEQ multiplex PCR, and TCRdb's table has in-frame clones only and misses some. The sample yields around 110,000 clones, 85% to 95% seen once. Per the germline V gene, CDR1 is LNHDA and CDR2 is SQIVND (reference sequence). V lost 3 bases to trimming and J lost 2 bases; unmatched junction nucleotides: 4. The CDR3 spans 15 residues. The clonotype was recovered from an adult in good health. Sequences were derived from peripheral blood, sampled on day 0 of AZD1222 vaccination. The genes are TRBV19 and TRBJ1-2, with TRBD1 matching over 9 bases. CDR3 DNA: TGTGCCAGTAGTATGGGACAGGGAGTGAACTATGGCTACACCTTC. Residues: CASSMGQGVNYGYTF.